This entry is about one T cell receptor (beta chain). This sample stems from a study of cytomegalovirus exposure and HLA in healthy donors. Across the study: Among roughly 180 million T cells, an earlier analysis found 117 million unique TCR beta sequences. In terms of ancestry, the Caucasian-associated cluster contained roughly 80% of the approximately 420 genotyped donors.

The CDR3 loop spans 13 amino acids. In germline, CDR1 is MNHNS, CDR2 SASEGT. Trimming shortened V by 4 bases and J by 1 base, and 7 bases separated the two germline ends. The study ran its PCR with 60 Vbeta and 13 Jbeta primers. Original data processing: Later, an analysis found roughly 80 million unique TCR beta chains, and about 9.9 million of these were shared. Here immunoSEQ multiplex PCR was the method, and the copy in TCRdb shows in-frame clones only, minus some. For V, J and clone size, that table is used; D and trimming come from the DNA. Of 150,000 to 200,000 clones detected, about 80% appear once; the ten largest clones hold roughly an eighth. Each donor was nominally healthy when sampled (though unrecorded immune exposures were likely).

The clonotype was recovered from a middle-aged woman in good health and CMV-seronegative. Material for sequencing was PBMCs. The gene calls are TRBV6-1 and TRBJ1-1; D unresolved. In DNA form, the CDR3 reads TGTGCCAGCAGTGGAGCGGCGAACACTGAAGCTTTCTTT. Translation gives CASSGAANTEAFF.